This TCR beta chain derives from a study of cytomegalovirus exposure and HLA in healthy donors. To note about this clone: Its antigen is still unknown.

The primer mix had 60 Vbeta and 13 Jbeta primers. Some clones are missing from TCRdb's copy, which holds only in-frame ones; the method was immunoSEQ multiplex PCR. Among 150,000 to 200,000 clones listed, about 81% were seen once. Looked up from germline, CDR1 is MGHRA and CDR2 is YSYEKL. The ends lost 1 base at V and 4 bases at J; junction bases unmatched: 1. The CDR3 is made up of 15 amino acids. General observations from the study: A later analysis showed HLA-associated TCR beta chains outstripping equally common others in clonal expansion. TCR beta sequences reportedly predicted most subjects' HLA-A and HLA-B alleles accurately.

The rearrangement joins TRBV4-1 to TRBJ2-7; 13 bases fit TRBD2. This sequence originates from a woman between 50 and 59 years old in good health and CMV-seropositive. Specimen: PBMCs. Here the CDR3 reads CASSQVLAGGYEQYF. CDR3 DNA sequence: TGCGCCAGCAGCCAAGTACTAGCGGGGGGGTACGAGCAGTACTTC.